The 25 T cell receptor beta chains listed next were all sequenced from one sample in a study of T cells in Graves' hyperthyroidism and ophthalmopathy. Using RNA transcripts as the source, TCR beta CDR3 regions were amplified. Using the HTBI primer set, a first-round RT-PCR was run on the TCR CDR3. Using its own MiXCR run on the multiplex PCR reads, TCRdb lists one record per CDR3 protein. Altogether 600,000 to 650,000 distinct CDR3 sequences are present, about a fifth being singletons, with the ten largest covering 34%. The specimen sequenced was blood. The receptors derive from a man aged 25 to 40 with Graves' ophthalmopathy.

At least ten counts were recorded for this clonotype. The rearrangement joins TRBV6-1 to TRBJ1-1; D possibly corresponds to TRBD1 (5 bases). Per the germline V gene, CDR1 is MNHNS and CDR2 is SASEGT. Trimming pared 0 bases from V and 1 base from J, leaving 24 bases between. There are 20 residues in the CDR3. Here the CDR3 DNA reads TGTGCCAGCAGTGAAGCTATGCATAAGGGACTCTCGGCCTGGAACACTGAAGCTTTCTTT. Translation gives CASSEAMHKGLSAWNTEAFF.

The gene calls are TRBV12-3 or TRBV12-4 and TRBJ2-7, with 9 bases aligning to TRBD2. The CDR3 extends over 12 amino acids. The CDR3 region has the DNA TGTGTCTTAGCGGGAGTCTGGAACGAGCAGTACTTC. Amino acids: CVLAGVWNEQYF.

This clonotype was detected a few times. The V call is TRBV6-5, the J call TRBJ2-7; TRBD1 agrees at 7 bases. Germline CDR1 reads MNHEY; CDR2 reads SVGAGI. After removal of 5 bases from V and 0 bases from J, the junction contained 10 bases not matched to a gene. CDR3 length: 16 residues. The CDR3 coding sequence is TGTGCCAGCAGTAAAACCCGACAGGGTGACTCCTACGAGCAGTACTTC. Protein: CASSKTRQGDSYEQYF.

This clonotype was counted only a few times. CDR3 sequence (DNA): TGCGCCAGCCACAGGGAAAACATTCAGTACTTC. This sequence encodes CASHRENIQYF. The chain has TRBV5-1 and TRBJ2-4, with a tentative D call TRBD1 (6 bases). The CDR3 has 11 residues. Germline V CDR1 and CDR2: SGHRS, YFSETQ. The V gene lost 7 bases and the J gene lost 5 bases, with 7 bases spanning the gap.

At least ten counts were recorded for this clonotype. The chain links TRBV29-1 to TRBJ2-5, with TRBD2 identical over 8 bases. The J segment lost 1 base and the V segment lost 3 bases, leaving 22 bases of the junction unmatched. This CDR3 region has 20 residues. Germline loops: CDR1 SQVTM, CDR2 ANQGSEA. This chain's CDR3 is CSVEIRRFGLAGSIQETQYF. The CDR3 DNA follows: TGCAGCGTTGAGATTCGGCGCTTTGGGTTAGCGGGATCCATCCAAGAGACCCAGTACTTC.

This chain links TRBV24-1 with TRBJ2-5, with 8 positions matching TRBD2. J gave up 4 bases and V 9 bases, and 9 bases lay outside the gene matches. CDR1 and CDR2 from the germline V gene are KGHDR and SFDVKD. This CDR3 region has 14 residues. The CDR3 reads CATAGTRSGETQYF. CDR3 sequence (DNA): TGTGCCACCGCTGGGACTAGATCTGGAGAGACCCAGTACTTC.

The chain uses TRBV4-1 and TRBJ2-1; perhaps TRBD2 as D (5 bases). V lost 1 base and J 0 bases, leaving 10 bases between the germline ends. The germline V gene has CDR1 MGHRA and CDR2 YSYEKL. CDR3 size: 16 residues. The CDR3 reads CASSQGERASYNEQFF. The DNA of the CDR3 is TGCGCCAGCAGCCAAGGAGAGAGGGCCTCCTACAATGAGCAGTTCTTC.

V usage is TRBV18 and J usage is TRBJ2-7; TRBD2 might be the D (5 bases). Germline assignment: CDR1 KGHSH and CDR2 LQKENI. Trimming shortened V by 2 bases and J by 4 bases, and 12 bases separated the two germline ends. The CDR3 is made up of 14 amino acids. CDR3 loop: CASSPAEGRYEQYF. The CDR3 nucleotides are TGTGCCAGCTCACCAGCCGAGGGCAGGTACGAGCAGTACTTC.

The chain couples TRBV6-2 or TRBV6-3 to TRBJ1-1, with 8 bases lining up with TRBD1. Per germline, CDR1 MNHEY and CDR2 SVGEGT. There are 15 residues in the CDR3. The J segment lost 4 bases and the V segment lost 11 bases, leaving 15 bases of the junction unmatched. DNA of the CDR3: TGTGCCGCCCAACCAGGGGGCGCGGGGGGCACTGAAGCTTTCTTT. It specifies CAAQPGGAGGTEAFF.

The table lists this clonotype with many counts. The chain has TRBV11-2 and TRBJ1-5; D might be TRBD1 (6 bases). The germline V and J ends were trimmed by 4 bases and 1 base, with 11 bases remaining between them. Germline CDR1 reads SGHAT; CDR2 reads FQNNGV. The CDR3 length is 15 residues. CDR3 loop: CASSSGDASNQPQHF. The CDR3 DNA sequence: TGTGCCAGCAGCTCAGGGGACGCCAGCAATCAGCCCCAGCATTTT. The complete variable domain, with remaining parts taken from reference TRBV11-2 and TRBJ1-5, reads EAGVAQSPRYKIIEKRQSVAFWCNPISGHATLYWYQQILGQGPKLLIQFQNNGVVDDSQLPKDRFSAERLKGVDSTLKIQPAKLEDSAVYLCASSSGDASNQPQHFGDGTRLSIL.

This clonotype showed up many times. This chain joins TRBV2 and TRBJ2-7; a weak D match, TRBD1 (6 bases). V dropped 8 bases and J dropped 2 bases, with 13 bases sitting between them. There are 13 residues in the CDR3. Germline V lookup: CDR1 SNHLY, CDR2 FYNNEI. The DNA for the CDR3 is TGTGCCAGCGGTACAGGGCCCCCCTACGAGCAGTACTTC. This encodes CASGTGPPYEQYF. Combining the CDR3 with reference TRBV2 and TRBJ2-7 gives the whole variable domain EPEVTQTPSHQVTQMGQEVILRCVPISNHLYFYWYRQILGQKVEFLVSFYNNEISEKSEIFDDQFSVERPDGSNFTLKIRSTKLEDSAMYFCASGTGPPYEQYFGPGTRLTVT.

The sample holds a few counts of this clonotype. This chain links TRBV12-3 or TRBV12-4 with TRBJ1-1, with a weak D call TRBD1 (6 bases). The CDR3 extends over 15 amino acids. V gave up 1 base and J gave up 0 bases, with 9 bases separating them. The CDR3 protein is CASSLEGGMNTEAFF. CDR3 bases: TGTGCCAGCAGTTTAGAGGGGGGGATGAACACTGAAGCTTTCTTT.

Written as DNA, the CDR3 is TGTGCCAGCTCACCACCGGCTAGCGGGAGGATCACCGGGGAGCTGTTTTTT. It encodes CASSPPASGRITGELFF. This sequence joins TRBV18 and TRBJ2-2, with TRBD2 matching over 11 bases. With V trimmed by 0 bases and J by 4 bases, 4 bases remained unmatched. This CDR3 has 17 residues. Per germline, CDR1 KGHSH and CDR2 LQKENI.

A few counts support this clonotype. This chain joins TRBV28 and TRBJ2-5; perhaps D is TRBD1 or TRBD2 (5 bases each). V gave up 4 bases and J gave up 9 bases, with 21 bases separating them. CDR1 MDHEN and CDR2 SYDVKM come from the germline V gene. CDR3 size: 15 residues. The CDR3: CASSSPGAGPGAQYF. DNA for the CDR3: TGTGCCAGCAGTTCCCCCGGGGCAGGTCCCGGGGCCCAGTACTTC.

V usage is TRBV24-1 and J usage is TRBJ2-3, with 11 nucleotides matching TRBD2. V shed 7 bases and J 6 bases; nucleotides not matched to a gene: 11. There are 16 residues in the CDR3. The germline V gene encodes CDR1 KGHDR and CDR2 SFDVKD. CDR3 sequence: CATSFPGLAVGDTQYF. CDR3 nucleotides: TGTGCCACCAGCTTCCCGGGACTAGCGGTTGGGGATACGCAGTATTTT.

In DNA form, the CDR3 reads TGTGCCAGCAGCCCAAACTTTGGACAGGGGGCGAATGAGCAGTTCTTC. It is translated as CASSPNFGQGANEQFF. The V gene is TRBV5-5, the J gene TRBJ2-1; TRBD1 aligns across 11 bases. The CDR3 totals 16 residues. Unmatched junction bases numbered 10, after V lost 4 bases and J lost 7 bases. The V gene's germline CDR1 is SGHKS and CDR2 YYEKEE (reference sequence).

This clonotype was detected many times. V is TRBV5-1 and J is TRBJ1-1; D is uncertain. The CDR3 has 11 amino acids. Between the trimmed V and J ends, which lost 3 bases and 7 bases, there was a span of 7 bases. Germline V gene data show CDR1 as SGHRS and CDR2 as YFSETQ. The CDR3 region has the DNA TGCGCCAGCAGCTCGGGAGGTGAAGCTTTCTTT. Its translation is CASSSGGEAFF. The full variable domain, with the rest looked up from reference TRBV5-1 and TRBJ1-1, is KAGVTQTPRYLIKTRGQQVTLSCSPISGHRSVSWYQQTPGQGLQFLFEYFSETQRNKGNFPGRFSGRQFSNSRSEMNVSTLELGDSALYLCASSSGGEAFFGQGTRLTVV.

This clonotype was seen a few times. The chain couples TRBV18 to TRBJ2-5; the match to TRBD1 covers 11 bases. Unmatched junction bases numbered 8, after V lost 6 bases and J lost 5 bases. The CDR3 loop spans 15 amino acids. CDR1 is KGHSH, CDR2 LQKENI, per germline. CDR3 in DNA: TGTGCCAGCTCTCAGGACAGGGGGCGGTTGGAGACCCAGTACTTC. Amino acid sequence: CASSQDRGRLETQYF. Based on the CDR3 plus reference TRBV18 and TRBJ2-5, the full variable domain is NAGVMQNPRHLVRRRGQEARLRCSPMKGHSHVYWYRQLPEEGLKFMVYLQKENIIDESGMPKERFSAEFPKEGPSILRIQQVVRGDSAAYFCASSQDRGRLETQYFGPGTRLLVL.

The chain combines TRBV6-2 or TRBV6-3 with TRBJ2-2, with 8 positions matching TRBD2. CDR1 is MNHEY, CDR2 SVGEGT, per germline. Trimming took 2 bases from V and 5 from J; bases not matched to a gene: 7. The CDR3 is 16 amino acids. This chain's CDR3 is CASSYGREARTGELFF. CDR3 sequence (DNA): TGTGCCAGCAGTTACGGGCGGGAGGCGAGGACCGGGGAGCTGTTTTTT.

Many counts were recorded for this clonotype. The rearrangement uses TRBV20-1 and TRBJ2-7; TRBD2 matches at 12 bases. Germline V gene lookup returns CDR1 DFQATT and CDR2 SNEGSKA (reference sequence). The junction had 1 base not matched to a gene; V was cut back by 2 bases and J by 5 bases. This CDR3 is 13 amino acids long. CDR3 DNA sequence: TGCAGTGCTAGACTAGCGGGAGGGCACGAGCAGTACTTC. Translated: CSARLAGGHEQYF.

The chain is built from TRBV12-5 and TRBJ2-3; the D is unclear. Between the trimmed V and J ends, which lost 3 bases and 2 bases, there was a span of 9 bases. The CDR3 is made up of 14 amino acids. Germline loops: CDR1 LGHNT, CDR2 FRNRAP. CDR3 amino acids: CASGFAGPTDTQYF. The CDR3 nucleotides are TGTGCTAGTGGTTTCGCAGGACCCACAGATACGCAGTATTTT.

This clonotype has ten or more counts. The chain uses TRBV28 and TRBJ1-1; D gene unclear. Germline loops: CDR1 MDHEN, CDR2 SYDVKM. This CDR3 has 15 residues. Trimming took 3 bases from V and 0 from J, leaving 11 bases between them. CDR3 region: CASSFSFRLNTEAFF. For the CDR3, the DNA is TGTGCCAGCAGTTTTAGCTTCAGATTGAACACTGAAGCTTTCTTT.

This clonotype was seen at least ten times. V usage is TRBV3-1 and J usage is TRBJ1-1; 9 positions match TRBD1. Trimming at V came to 4 bases and at J to 6 bases, leaving 9 bases not matched to a gene. CDR3 length equals 15 residues. CDR1 is LGHDT and CDR2 is YNNKEL in the germline V gene (reference sequence). The CDR3 reads CASSPLTGGRAEAFF. As DNA, the CDR3 is TGTGCCAGCAGCCCCTTGACAGGGGGACGCGCTGAAGCTTTCTTT.

J is TRBJ2-7 and V is TRBV7-9; D may be TRBD2 (5 bases). The CDR3 is 13 residues long. CDR1 and CDR2 from the germline V gene are SEHNR and FQNEAQ (reference sequence). The V end lost 4 bases, the J end lost 2 bases, and 9 bases lay between the germline ends. The CDR3: CASSSVGTYEQYF. The CDR3 region has the DNA TGTGCCAGCAGCTCTGTCGGGACCTACGAGCAGTACTTC.

This clonotype was detected a few times. The gene calls are TRBV7-9 and TRBJ2-3, with 9 bases identical to TRBD2. Per the germline V gene, CDR1 is SEHNR and CDR2 is FQNEAQ (reference sequence). The CDR3 sequence is 16 residues long. The junction had 6 bases not matched to a gene; V was cut back by 0 bases and J by 5 bases. The CDR3, as DNA: TGTGCCAGCAGCTTAGCGGTGCGGGAGGGCCAAGATACGCAGTATTTT. Amino acid sequence: CASSLAVREGQDTQYF.